A selection of T cell receptor beta chains follows, all from one sample in a study of blood T cell repertoires in COVID-19. Sequencing used immunoSEQ multiplex PCR; TCRdb keeps in-frame clones, though not all of them. The profile shows over 30,000 clones, 75% of them singletons. The sequencing sample was made of peripheral blood. The source is a man older than 75 with active or convalescent COVID-19. Each CDR3 is given with its conserved first and last residue. The order of the fields is D gene, clone size, J gene, V gene, CDR3 length, CDR3 protein, CDR3 DNA. A D gene is named only where the DNA matches it firmly. Size is stated for part of the rows, as once, few or many counts, or as a class when the clone is expanded.

D: .; size: .; J: TRBJ1-2; V: TRBV29-1; length: 12; CDR3: CSVDRRGYGYTF; DNA: TGCAGCGTTGACCGGAGAGGATATGGCTACACCTTC
D: .; size: .; J: TRBJ1-6; V: TRBV28; length: 14; CDR3: CATNIQGLYSPLHF; DNA: TGTGCCACCAATATTCAGGGTCTATACTCACCCCTCCACTTT
D: .; size: .; J: TRBJ2-1; V: TRBV2; length: 14; CDR3: CASSRTDSYNEQFF; DNA: TGTGCCAGCAGCCGGACAGACTCTTACAATGAGCAGTTCTTC
D: TRBD1; size: .; J: TRBJ1-1; V: TRBV18; length: 15; CDR3: CASSLSGTGGTEAFF; DNA: TGTGCCAGCTCACTTTCCGGGACAGGGGGCACTGAAGCTTTCTTT
D: TRBD1; size: .; J: TRBJ1-5; V: TRBV29-1; length: 15; CDR3: CSVETGTGGNQPQHF; DNA: TGCAGCGTTGAAACCGGGACAGGGGGCAATCAGCCCCAGCATTTT
D: .; size: few; J: TRBJ2-7; V: TRBV24-1; length: 13; CDR3: CATSDPESYEQYF; DNA: TGTGCCACCAGTGATCCGGAGTCCTACGAGCAGTACTTC
D: .; size: .; J: TRBJ1-5; V: TRBV6-5; length: 15; CDR3: CASTKGGDSNQPQHF; DNA: TGTGCCAGCACTAAGGGCGGGGATAGCAATCAGCCCCAGCATTTT
D: TRBD1; size: .; J: TRBJ1-1; V: TRBV28; length: 13; CDR3: CASSSPGGTEAFF; DNA: TGTGCCAGCAGTTCCCCAGGGGGCACTGAAGCTTTCTTT
D: TRBD2; size: .; J: TRBJ2-7; V: TRBV19; length: 16; CDR3: CASSMLLAGGIYEQYF; DNA: TGTGCCAGTAGTATGCTTCTAGCGGGAGGGATCTACGAGCAGTACTTC
D: .; size: few; J: TRBJ2-3; V: TRBV5-1; length: 13; CDR3: CASSFSLLDTQYF; DNA: TGCGCCAGCAGCTTTTCCCTTCTGGATACGCAGTATTTT
D: .; size: .; J: TRBJ1-3; V: TRBV20-1; length: 14; CDR3: CSASGGQGLGTIYF; DNA: TGCAGTGCTAGTGGCGGACAAGGGCTGGGCACCATATATTTT
D: .; size: .; J: TRBJ2-1; V: TRBV7-2; length: 14; CDR3: CASSLGSGYNEQFF; DNA: TGTGCCAGCAGCTTAGGTTCGGGGTACAATGAGCAGTTCTTC
D: TRBD2; size: .; J: TRBJ2-5; V: TRBV24-1; length: 18; CDR3: CATSDSRAAGTYQETQYF; DNA: TGTGCCACCAGTGATTCGAGGGCAGCGGGGACCTACCAAGAGACCCAGTACTTC
D: TRBD1; size: few; J: TRBJ2-1; V: TRBV24-1; length: 14; CDR3: CATSETGDYNEQFF; DNA: TGTGCCACCAGTGAAACAGGGGATTACAATGAGCAGTTCTTC
D: .; size: few; J: TRBJ1-1; V: TRBV4-2; length: 15; CDR3: CASSPSQGISTEAFF; DNA: TGTGCCAGCAGCCCTAGTCAGGGCATCAGCACTGAAGCTTTCTTT
D: .; size: .; J: TRBJ2-2; V: TRBV7-3; length: 16; CDR3: CASSLNGGFNTGELFF; DNA: TGTGCCAGCAGCTTAAATGGGGGCTTTAACACCGGGGAGCTGTTTTTT
D: TRBD1; size: .; J: TRBJ2-4; V: TRBV5-4; length: 16; CDR3: CASSLGQGAAKNIQYF; DNA: TGTGCCAGCAGCTTGGGACAGGGGGCCGCCAAAAACATTCAGTACTTC
D: .; size: .; J: TRBJ2-5; V: TRBV6-1; length: 14; CDR3: CASRIREMGETQYF; DNA: TGTGCCAGCAGGATCCGGGAGATGGGAGAGACCCAGTACTTC
D: .; size: once; J: TRBJ2-2; V: TRBV5-1; length: 15; CDR3: CASSFGGVVTGELFF; DNA: TGCGCCAGCAGCTTTGGGGGCGTTGTCACCGGGGAGCTGTTTTTT
D: TRBD1; size: .; J: TRBJ1-1; V: TRBV30; length: 13; CDR3: CAWSGQGRTEAFF; DNA: TGTGCCTGGAGCGGACAGGGGCGGACTGAAGCTTTCTTT
D: TRBD1; size: .; J: TRBJ2-6; V: TRBV5-1; length: 19; CDR3: CASSLTVRTGFSGANVLTF; DNA: TGCGCCAGCAGCTTAACGGTTCGGACAGGCTTCTCTGGGGCCAACGTCCTGACTTTC
D: .; size: .; J: TRBJ2-1; V: TRBV7-9; length: 14; CDR3: CASSLQPGYNEQFF; DNA: TGTGCCAGCAGCTTACAACCGGGGTACAATGAGCAGTTCTTC
D: .; size: .; J: TRBJ1-4; V: TRBV28; length: 14; CDR3: CASREGTTNEKLFF; DNA: TGTGCCAGCAGGGAGGGCACAACTAATGAAAAACTGTTTTTT
D: .; size: .; J: TRBJ1-5; V: TRBV4-2; length: 15; CDR3: CASSQDQAQGEPQHF; DNA: TGTGCCAGCAGCCAAGATCAGGCGCAGGGTGAGCCCCAGCATTTT